The 31 T cell receptor beta chains presented below share a single source sample, sequenced in a study of T cell changes during pregnancy in multiple sclerosis. Repertoires were generated with immunoSEQ multiplex PCR, while TCRdb's copy carries only in-frame clones and drops some. In the table there are tens of thousands of clones, just over 90% of which are singletons. Specimen: peripheral blood, collected in the third trimester of pregnancy. The receptors stem from a female donor with multiple sclerosis, enrolled in a pregnancy study.

The V gene is TRBV2, the J gene TRBJ1-2, with D possibly matching TRBD1 (6 bases). Germline lookup yields CDR1 SNHLY and CDR2 FYNNEI. The CDR3 is 14 residues long. The ends were cut back, 5 bases at V and 4 bases at J, with 14 bases in the middle. Here the CDR3 DNA reads TGTGCCAGCAGTAAAACGCTGGACAGCTATGGCTACACCTTC. The encoded protein is CASSKTLDSYGYTF.

Notes on this clone: Other DNA sequences within the sample encode an identical CDR3. This chain links TRBV7-2 with TRBJ1-5, with TRBD1 matching 7 bases. Trimming took 2 bases from V and 5 from J; bases not matched to a gene: 0. Germline CDR1 and CDR2: SGHTA and FQGNSA. The CDR3 covers 13 residues. CDR3 residues: CASSLQGDQPQHF. CDR3 in DNA: TGTGCCAGCAGCTTACAGGGGGATCAGCCCCAGCATTTT.

The chain recombines TRBV6-5 with TRBJ2-7; tentatively, D is TRBD1 (6 bases). V was pared by 2 bases and J by 3 bases, with 8 bases between. The germline V gene has CDR1 MNHEY and CDR2 SVGAGI. This CDR3 has 13 residues. This CDR3 reads CASSYDRFYEQYF. CDR3 bases: TGTGCCAGCAGTTACGACAGGTTCTACGAGCAGTACTTC.

The chain joins TRBV20-1 to TRBJ2-7; no definite D call. Trimming stripped 7 bases from V and 0 bases from J, with 7 bases between. The V gene's germline CDR1 is DFQATT and CDR2 SNEGSKA (reference sequence). The CDR3 is made up of 11 amino acids. CDR3 nucleotides: TGCAGTGTGCAGCGCTCCTACGAGCAGTACTTC. Translated: CSVQRSYEQYF.

The CDR3 DNA reads as TGTGCCAGCGACCAGGGGGCCGGCGCGGAGGTGTACGAGCAGTACTTC. It translates to CASDQGAGAEVYEQYF. The chain combines TRBV7-9 with TRBJ2-7, with TRBD1 matching 8 bases. Germline CDR1 reads SEHNR; CDR2 reads FQNEAQ (reference sequence). The CDR3 totals 16 residues. J lost 4 bases, V lost 8 bases, and 16 bases had no gene match.

This clone was recorded once. The chain employs TRBV5-1 and TRBJ2-7; possible D gene TRBD1, 5 bases. Deletions cut 1 base from V and 2 bases from J, with 10 bases between. This CDR3 is 14 amino acids long. Germline CDR1 is SGHRS and CDR2 is YFSETQ. The CDR3 coding sequence is TGCGCCAGCAGCTTGCCAGGGTCTCCCTACGAGCAGTACTTC. Encoded protein: CASSLPGSPYEQYF.

This chain uses TRBV29-1 with TRBJ2-7; D perhaps matches TRBD1 (5 bases). The germline V and J ends were trimmed by 4 bases and 6 bases, with 7 bases remaining between them. This CDR3 contains 10 residues. Germline V gives CDR1 SQVTM, CDR2 ANQGSEA. In DNA, the CDR3 is TGCAGCGTTGCCCAGGGCGAGCAGTACTTC. As protein: CSVAQGEQYF.

Here the CDR3 reads CASSKRGQNYGYTF. The DNA for the CDR3 is TGTGCCAGCAGTAAACGGGGACAGAACTATGGCTACACCTTC. The chain combines TRBV6-5 with TRBJ1-2, with 7 bases fitting TRBD1. V lost 5 bases to trimming and J lost 2 bases; unmatched junction nucleotides: 5. The CDR3 length is 14 residues. The germline gives CDR1 MNHEY, CDR2 SVGAGI.

The J gene is TRBJ2-1, the V gene TRBV19, with D perhaps matching TRBD2 (6 bases). Germline CDR1 and CDR2: LNHDA and SQIVND (reference sequence). CDR3 length: 16 amino acids. The V end lost 6 bases, the J end lost 4 bases, and 19 bases lay between the germline ends. CDR3 in DNA: TGTGCCAGTAGCCCCCGCGGAGGGGACCGTTACAATGAGCAGTTCTTC. Protein: CASSPRGGDRYNEQFF.

The V call is TRBV6-4, the J call TRBJ2-2; 12 nucleotides agree with TRBD2. CDR1 is MRHNA and CDR2 is SNTAGT in the germline V gene. The CDR3 runs to 15 residues. V trimming: 6 bases; J trimming: 7 bases; junction bases outside the gene matches: 6. DNA of the CDR3: TGTGCCAGCAGAAGACTAGCGGGAGATGGCGGGGAGCTGTTTTTT. This codes for CASRRLAGDGGELFF.

The CDR3 sequence is CASSSTGEGETQYF. CDR3 in DNA: TGTGCCAGCAGCTCAACTGGGGAGGGGGAGACCCAGTACTTC. This rearrangement joins TRBV11-2 to TRBJ2-5; TRBD2 matches at 7 bases. J lost 5 bases, V lost 4 bases, and 7 bases had no gene match. The CDR3 sequence is 14 residues long. The germline gives CDR1 SGHAT, CDR2 FQNNGV.

The V and J genes are TRBV4-3 and TRBJ1-2; no definite D call. Germline CDR1 reads LGHNA; CDR2 reads YSLEER. This CDR3 has 14 amino acids. Deletions cut 0 bases from V and 4 bases from J, with 9 bases between. In nucleotides, the CDR3 is TGCGCCAGCAGCCAAGAAGTGTTTAGCTATGGCTACACCTTC. This sequence encodes CASSQEVFSYGYTF.

In DNA form, the CDR3 reads TGTGCCAGCAGCCTCGGGGTACGTTACGAGCAGTACTTC. Translation gives CASSLGVRYEQYF. The rearrangement joins TRBV11-2 to TRBJ2-7; maybe TRBD2 (5 bases). Trimming stripped 5 bases from V and 4 bases from J, with 12 bases between. The germline V gene has CDR1 SGHAT and CDR2 FQNNGV. The CDR3 consists of 13 residues.

V usage is TRBV10-1 and J usage is TRBJ1-1; D possibly corresponds to TRBD1 (5 bases). Germline loops: CDR1 WNHNN, CDR2 SYGVQD (reference sequence). Trimming took off 1 base at V and 1 base at J, with 16 bases between the two ends. CDR3 length: 17 residues. The CDR3 protein is CASSELGLAGSNTEAFF. The CDR3 DNA is TGCGCCAGCAGTGAGTTGGGATTGGCAGGGTCGAACACTGAAGCTTTCTTT.

The chain links TRBV7-9 to TRBJ2-7, with 10 bases identical to TRBD2. The CDR3 covers 14 residues. From germline, CDR1 is SEHNR and CDR2 FQNEAQ (reference sequence). The V gene end was trimmed by 5 bases and the J gene end by 4 bases; junction bases not matched to a gene: 5. The CDR3 nucleotides read TGTGCCAGCAGCATCGGGACTAGCGCTTACGAGCAGTACTTC. It translates to CASSIGTSAYEQYF. The full variable domain, with the rest looked up from reference TRBV7-9 and TRBJ2-7, is DTGVSQNPRHKITKRGQNVTFRCDPISEHNRLYWYRQTLGQGPEFLTYFQNEAQLEKSRLLSDRFSAERPKGSFSTLEIQRTEQGDSAMYLCASSIGTSAYEQYFGPGTRLTVT.

This rearrangement joins TRBV2 to TRBJ1-5; TRBD1 matches at 8 bases. The CDR3 totals 14 residues. V shed 8 bases, J shed 5 bases, and the junction held 8 bases outside the gene matches. Germline V gene sequence: CDR1 SNHLY, CDR2 FYNNEI. The DNA for the CDR3 is TGTGCCAGCGCGCTGACAGGGGCCCATCAGCCCCAGCATTTT. Protein: CASALTGAHQPQHF.

This clone was seen once. The rearrangement uses TRBV11-1 and TRBJ1-2, with 10 bases fitting TRBD1. The germline V gene has CDR1 SGHAT and CDR2 FQDESV (reference sequence). With V trimmed by 3 bases and J by 3 bases, 4 bases remained unmatched. The CDR3 is 15 residues long. CDR3 sequence: CASSFGQGVDYGYTF. CDR3 in DNA: TGTGCCAGCAGCTTCGGACAGGGGGTAGACTATGGCTACACCTTC.

The chain combines TRBV5-1 with TRBJ1-1; D might be TRBD1 (5 bases). This CDR3 is 15 amino acids long. CDR1 and CDR2 from the germline V gene are SGHRS and YFSETQ. The V end lost 3 bases, the J end lost 8 bases, and 20 bases lay between the germline ends. This chain's CDR3 is CASSSGDSYRIEAFF. The CDR3 region has the DNA TGCGCCAGCAGCTCGGGTGACAGTTACCGAATAGAAGCTTTCTTT. Looking up the rest from reference TRBV5-1 and TRBJ1-1 gives the full variable domain: KAGVTQTPRYLIKTRGQQVTLSCSPISGHRSVSWYQQTPGQGLQFLFEYFSETQRNKGNFPGRFSGRQFSNSRSEMNVSTLELGDSALYLCASSSGDSYRIEAFFGQGTRLTVV.

The rearrangement links TRBV10-3 to TRBJ2-2, with TRBD2 as a possible D gene (6 bases). Trimming removed 6 bases from V and 1 base from J, with 12 bases in between. Germline lookup yields CDR1 ENHRY and CDR2 SYGVKD. The CDR3 runs to 15 residues. DNA for the CDR3: TGTGCCATCAGACCCGGGACTTGGAACACCGGGGAGCTGTTTTTT. Protein: CAIRPGTWNTGELFF.

The chain employs TRBV30 and TRBJ1-3; no definite D call. V lost 4 bases, J lost 1 base, and 5 bases lay in between. The V gene's germline CDR1 is GTSNPN and CDR2 SVGIG (reference sequence). The CDR3 runs 12 residues. The CDR3 DNA sequence: TGTGCCTGGACCCCGTCTGGAAACACCATATATTTT. Translating it yields CAWTPSGNTIYF.

The chain employs TRBV19 and TRBJ1-1, with D possibly TRBD1 on 5 matching bases. V was trimmed by 4 bases and J by 4 bases, leaving 13 bases between them. The CDR3 is 14 residues long. CDR1 and CDR2 (germline): LNHDA, SQIVND (reference sequence). This CDR3 reads CASSTGGLGTEAFF. The CDR3 DNA reads as TGTGCCAGTAGTACGGGGGGGTTGGGCACTGAAGCTTTCTTT.

The chain links TRBV5-1 to TRBJ2-3, with 9 bases aligning to TRBD2. In germline, CDR1 is SGHRS, CDR2 YFSETQ. Unmatched junction bases numbered 7, after V lost 2 bases and J lost 3 bases. This CDR3 is 16 amino acids long. This CDR3 reads CASSLIGGGATDTQYF. DNA for the CDR3: TGCGCCAGCAGCTTAATTGGCGGGGGGGCGACAGATACGCAGTATTTT.

This rearrangement joins TRBV5-1 to TRBJ2-7; 11 nucleotides line up with TRBD2. With 3 bases clipped from V and 0 bases from J, the junction kept 11 bases outside the gene matches. The CDR3 is made up of 18 amino acids. The germline CDR1 and CDR2 sequences are SGHRS and YFSETQ. The CDR3 protein is CASSSLRTSGPASYEQYF. CDR3 DNA sequence: TGCGCCAGCAGCTCATTACGGACTAGCGGGCCCGCCTCCTACGAGCAGTACTTC.

The rearrangement links TRBV14 to TRBJ2-1; TRBD1 might be the D (5 bases). V shed 0 bases and J shed 4 bases, with 19 bases lying between them. This CDR3 has 18 residues. Germline lookup yields CDR1 SGHDN and CDR2 FVKESK. CDR3 sequence (DNA): TGTGCCAGCAGCCAAGATCGGCTGGGTCAGGGAATTTACAATGAGCAGTTCTTC. The encoded protein is CASSQDRLGQGIYNEQFF.

The chain links TRBV4-3 to TRBJ2-1, with D possibly being TRBD1 (6 bases). The CDR3 spans 16 residues. V was trimmed by 0 bases and J by 7 bases, leaving 16 bases between them. The germline V gene encodes CDR1 LGHNA and CDR2 YSLEER. DNA of the CDR3: TGCGCCAGCAGCCAAGATCCACAGGGTGCGGTGAATGAGCAGTTCTTC. The encoded protein is CASSQDPQGAVNEQFF.

CDR3 in DNA: TGTGCCAGCAGTTCCCAACCGAGAGGGGGGGATTGGGCTCATCAGCCCCAGCATTTT. Translation gives CASSSQPRGGDWAHQPQHF. V gene TRBV2 combines with J gene TRBJ1-5; TRBD1 might be the D (6 bases). The CDR3 length is 19 residues. The germline V and J ends were trimmed by 5 bases and 5 bases, with 28 bases remaining between them. Germline lookup yields CDR1 SNHLY and CDR2 FYNNEI.

The J gene is TRBJ2-1, the V gene TRBV7-2; TRBD2 matches 8 bases. The germline gives CDR1 SGHTA, CDR2 FQGNSA. The J segment lost 4 bases and the V segment lost 1 base, leaving 3 bases of the junction unmatched. The CDR3 runs to 15 residues. The CDR3 coding sequence is TGTGCCAGCAGCTTAGAGCCTAGCGGGTACAATGAGCAGTTCTTC. It encodes CASSLEPSGYNEQFF. Together with reference TRBV7-2 and TRBJ2-1, the CDR3 gives the full variable domain: GAGVSQSPSNKVTEKGKDVELRCDPISGHTALYWYRQSLGQGLEFLIYFQGNSAPDKSGLPSDRFSAERTGGSVSTLTIQRTQQEDSAVYLCASSLEPSGYNEQFFGPGTRLTVL.

The chain carries TRBV7-9 and TRBJ2-7; D might be TRBD2 (7 bases). Germline V gene lookup returns CDR1 SEHNR and CDR2 FQNEAQ (reference sequence). The CDR3 is 15 residues long. Trimming left V 5 bases short and J 2 bases short, with 16 bases between. The CDR3 is CASSHTGGGPYEQYF. In DNA, the CDR3 is TGTGCCAGCAGCCACACGGGGGGCGGCCCCTACGAGCAGTACTTC.

The V call is TRBV7-9, the J call TRBJ1-1; no definite D call. V shed 8 bases and J shed 7 bases, with 11 bases lying between them. Germline V gives CDR1 SEHNR, CDR2 FQNEAQ (reference sequence). The CDR3 consists of 11 residues. CDR3 DNA: TGTGCCAGCGCCGACGGGGATGAAGCTTTCTTT. Amino acid sequence: CASADGDEAFF.

V and J are TRBV5-1 and TRBJ2-2; 7 nucleotides align to TRBD2. Trimming removed 0 bases from V and 1 base from J; junction bases left unmatched: 0. CDR3 size: 15 residues. The germline V gene encodes CDR1 SGHRS and CDR2 YFSETQ. CDR3 DNA sequence: TGCGCCAGCAGCTTGGAGCGGGAGAACACCGGGGAGCTGTTTTTT. Its protein is CASSLERENTGELFF.

The chain has TRBV5-1 and TRBJ2-5; 9 bases are a match to TRBD2. The trim removed 0 bases at V and 2 bases at J, leaving 5 bases unmatched. Germline CDR1 reads SGHRS; CDR2 reads YFSETQ. This CDR3 spans 16 amino acids. The CDR3 DNA sequence: TGCGCCAGCAGCTTGGAGCCTAGCGGGGATCAAGAGACCCAGTACTTC. Its protein product is CASSLEPSGDQETQYF.